These 6 T cell receptor beta chains came from one sample sequenced in a study of T cell changes during pregnancy in multiple sclerosis. Only in-frame clones appear in the TCRdb table, and some are missing; sequencing was by immunoSEQ multiplex PCR. This sample has some 70,000 clones, with roughly 90% found just once. The starting material was CD4+ T cells from peripheral blood mononuclear cells, obtained in the third trimester of pregnancy. The receptors were sampled from a female donor in good health, enrolled as a control in a pregnancy study.

The chain joins TRBV25-1 to TRBJ1-2; D ambiguous. Germline V CDR1 and CDR2: MGHDK, SYGVNS. The V gene lost 1 base and the J gene lost 5 bases, with 5 bases spanning the gap. The CDR3 length is 12 residues. The CDR3: CASSEFPYGYTF. The CDR3 DNA follows: TGTGCCAGCAGTGAATTCCCATATGGCTACACCTTC.

The chain uses TRBV10-3 and TRBJ2-3, with D uncertain. The germline CDR1 and CDR2 sequences are ENHRY and SYGVKD. This CDR3 region has 14 residues. Between the trimmed V and J ends, which lost 0 bases and 0 bases, there was a span of 4 bases. The CDR3 bases are TGTGCCATCAGTGAGTCACAGAGCACAGATACGCAGTATTTT. The encoded protein is CAISESQSTDTQYF.

This chain joins TRBV10-3 and TRBJ1-5; 8 bases align to TRBD1. The CDR3 has 14 amino acids. Germline assignment: CDR1 ENHRY and CDR2 SYGVKD. The junction had 8 bases not matched to a gene; V was cut back by 7 bases and J by 6 bases. CDR3: CAIKATGGSQPQHF. CDR3 in DNA: TGTGCCATCAAGGCAACAGGGGGAAGTCAGCCCCAGCATTTT.

DNA of the CDR3: TGTGCCAGCACCAAAGGGTCGAAGAGGGAATCCACAGATACGCAGTATTTT. Its translation is CASTKGSKRESTDTQYF. The chain employs TRBV7-3 and TRBJ2-3, with D maybe TRBD2 (5 bases). V lost 7 bases and J lost 2, with 22 bases in between. CDR1 and CDR2 from the germline V gene are SGHTA and FQGTGA. There are 17 residues in the CDR3.

V usage is TRBV5-4 and J usage is TRBJ2-4, with TRBD2 matching over 8 bases. The trim removed 4 bases at V and 3 bases at J, leaving 3 bases unmatched. Germline values: CDR1 SGHNT, CDR2 YYREEE (reference sequence). CDR3 length equals 14 residues. In DNA, the CDR3 is TGTGCCAGCAGCGAAGCGGGGGTCAAAAACATTCAGTACTTC. As protein: CASSEAGVKNIQYF.

The chain combines TRBV30 with TRBJ2-7, with 9 bases that match TRBD2. The ends lost 3 bases at V and 5 bases at J; junction bases unmatched: 11. This CDR3 spans 15 amino acids. Germline V gene lookup returns CDR1 GTSNPN and CDR2 SVGIG (reference sequence). The CDR3 bases are TGTGCCTGGAGGGTGGCGGGGGGGTTTAGAAACGAGCAGTACTTC. Protein sequence: CAWRVAGGFRNEQYF.